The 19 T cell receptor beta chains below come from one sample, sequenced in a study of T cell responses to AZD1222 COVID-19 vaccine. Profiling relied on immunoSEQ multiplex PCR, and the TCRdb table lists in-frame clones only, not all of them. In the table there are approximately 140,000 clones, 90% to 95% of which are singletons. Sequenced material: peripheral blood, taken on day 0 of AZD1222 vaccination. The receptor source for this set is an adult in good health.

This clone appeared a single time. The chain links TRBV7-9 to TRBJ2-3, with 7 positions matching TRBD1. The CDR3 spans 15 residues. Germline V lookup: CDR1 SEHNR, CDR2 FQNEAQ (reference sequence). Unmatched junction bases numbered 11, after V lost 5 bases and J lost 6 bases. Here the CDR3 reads CASSPTGNFGDTQYF. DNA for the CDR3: TGTGCCAGCAGCCCGACAGGGAATTTCGGCGATACGCAGTATTTT.

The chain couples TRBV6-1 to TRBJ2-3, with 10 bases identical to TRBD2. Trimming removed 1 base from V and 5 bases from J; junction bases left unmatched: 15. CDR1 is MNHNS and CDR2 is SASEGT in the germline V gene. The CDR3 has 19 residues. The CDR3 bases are TGTGCCAGCAGTGAAGATGGGGCTAGCGGGGGAAAGCTTAAAGATACGCAGTATTTT. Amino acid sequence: CASSEDGASGGKLKDTQYF.

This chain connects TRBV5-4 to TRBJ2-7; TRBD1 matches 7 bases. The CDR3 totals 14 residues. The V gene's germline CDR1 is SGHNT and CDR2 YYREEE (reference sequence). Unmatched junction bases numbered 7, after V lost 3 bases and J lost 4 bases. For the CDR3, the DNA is TGTGCCAGCAGCTCCCAGACAGGGATTTACGAGCAGTACTTC. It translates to CASSSQTGIYEQYF.

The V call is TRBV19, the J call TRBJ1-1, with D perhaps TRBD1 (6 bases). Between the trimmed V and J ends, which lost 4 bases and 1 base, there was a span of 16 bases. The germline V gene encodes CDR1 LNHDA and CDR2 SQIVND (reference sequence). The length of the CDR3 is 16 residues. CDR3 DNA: TGTGCCAGTAGTACGTATACCGGGACACCGAACACTGAAGCTTTCTTT. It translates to CASSTYTGTPNTEAFF. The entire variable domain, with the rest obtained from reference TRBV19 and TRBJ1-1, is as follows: DGGITQSPKYLFRKEGQNVTLSCEQNLNHDAMYWYRQDPGQGLRLIYYSQIVNDFQKGDIAEGYSVSREKKESFPLTVTSAQKNPTAFYLCASSTYTGTPNTEAFFGQGTRLTVV.

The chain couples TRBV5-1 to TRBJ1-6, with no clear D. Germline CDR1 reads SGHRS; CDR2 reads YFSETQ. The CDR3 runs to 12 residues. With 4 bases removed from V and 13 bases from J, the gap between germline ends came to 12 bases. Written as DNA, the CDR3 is TGCGCCAGCAGCCTGCGTGACTGGCCCCTCCACTTT. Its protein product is CASSLRDWPLHF.

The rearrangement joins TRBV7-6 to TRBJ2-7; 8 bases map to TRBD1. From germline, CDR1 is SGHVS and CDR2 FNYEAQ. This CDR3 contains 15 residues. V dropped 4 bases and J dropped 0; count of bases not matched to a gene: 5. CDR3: CASSSRQGLSYEQYF. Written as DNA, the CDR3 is TGTGCCAGCAGCTCGAGACAGGGGCTCTCCTACGAGCAGTACTTC.

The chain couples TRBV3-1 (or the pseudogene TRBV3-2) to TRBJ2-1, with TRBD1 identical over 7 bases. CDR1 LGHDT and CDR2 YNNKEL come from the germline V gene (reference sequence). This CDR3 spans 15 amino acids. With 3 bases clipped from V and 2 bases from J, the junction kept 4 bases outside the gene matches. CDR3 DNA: TGTGCCAGCAGCCACCTACAGGGGCCCTACAATGAGCAGTTCTTC. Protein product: CASSHLQGPYNEQFF.

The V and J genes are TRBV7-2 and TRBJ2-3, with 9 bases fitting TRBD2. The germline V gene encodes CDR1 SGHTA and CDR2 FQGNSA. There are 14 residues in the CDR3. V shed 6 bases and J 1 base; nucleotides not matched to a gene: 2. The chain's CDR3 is CASRSSGGTDTQYF. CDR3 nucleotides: TGTGCCAGCAGATCTAGCGGGGGCACAGATACGCAGTATTTT.

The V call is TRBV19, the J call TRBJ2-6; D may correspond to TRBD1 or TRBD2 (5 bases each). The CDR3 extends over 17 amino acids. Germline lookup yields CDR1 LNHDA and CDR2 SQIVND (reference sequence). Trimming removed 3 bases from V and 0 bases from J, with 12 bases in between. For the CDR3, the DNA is TGTGCCAGTAGTATGACAGCCACTAGCTCTGGGGCCAACGTCCTGACTTTC. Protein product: CASSMTATSSGANVLTF.

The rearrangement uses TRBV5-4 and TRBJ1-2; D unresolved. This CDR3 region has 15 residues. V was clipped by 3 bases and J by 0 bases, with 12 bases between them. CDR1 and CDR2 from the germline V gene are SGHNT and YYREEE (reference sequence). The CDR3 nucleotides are TGTGCCAGCAGCTACCCGAAGGGCGCTAACTATGGCTACACCTTC. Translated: CASSYPKGANYGYTF.

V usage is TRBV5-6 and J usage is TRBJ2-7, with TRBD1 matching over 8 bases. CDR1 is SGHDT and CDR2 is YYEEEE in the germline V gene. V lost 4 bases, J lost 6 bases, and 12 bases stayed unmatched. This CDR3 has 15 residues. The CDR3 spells CASSLGLGQVIEQYF. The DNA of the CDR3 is TGTGCCAGCAGCCTTGGTCTGGGACAGGTCATCGAGCAGTACTTC.

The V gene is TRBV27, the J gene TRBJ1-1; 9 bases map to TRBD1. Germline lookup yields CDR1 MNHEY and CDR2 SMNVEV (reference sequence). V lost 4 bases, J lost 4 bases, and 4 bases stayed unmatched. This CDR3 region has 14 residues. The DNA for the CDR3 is TGTGCCAGCAGTTGGACAGGGGAAGGCACTGAAGCTTTCTTT. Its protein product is CASSWTGEGTEAFF.

The CDR3 loop is CASSQDDRAWNEQFF. The CDR3 DNA reads TGTGCCAGCAGCCAAGATGACAGGGCATGGAATGAGCAGTTCTTC. The V gene is TRBV14, the J gene TRBJ2-1; 7 bases are shared with TRBD1. The CDR3 extends over 15 amino acids. V gave up 0 bases and J gave up 7 bases; unmatched junction bases: 6. Germline CDR1 reads SGHDN; CDR2 reads FVKESK. The full variable domain, its missing parts supplied by reference TRBV14 and TRBJ2-1, is EAGVTQFPSHSVIEKGQTVTLRCDPISGHDNLYWYRRVMGKEIKFLLHFVKESKQDESGMPNNRFLAERTGGTYSTLKVQPAELEDSGVYFCASSQDDRAWNEQFFGPGTRLTVL.

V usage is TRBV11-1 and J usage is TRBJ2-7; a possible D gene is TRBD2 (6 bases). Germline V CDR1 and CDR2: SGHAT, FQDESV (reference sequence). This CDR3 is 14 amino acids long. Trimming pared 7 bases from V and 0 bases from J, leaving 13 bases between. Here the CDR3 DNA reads TGTGCCAGCACAGGGACTGCAAGCTCCTACGAGCAGTACTTC. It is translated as CASTGTASSYEQYF.

The CDR3 DNA reads as TGCGCCAGCAGCCAAGCGGGGACAGGGGGCTGGACAGATACGCAGTATTTT. Its translation is CASSQAGTGGWTDTQYF. This chain connects TRBV4-1 to TRBJ2-3; TRBD1 aligns across 12 bases. The V gene end was trimmed by 1 base and the J gene end by 3 bases; junction bases not matched to a gene: 5. CDR1 and CDR2 (germline): MGHRA, YSYEKL. The CDR3 covers 17 residues.

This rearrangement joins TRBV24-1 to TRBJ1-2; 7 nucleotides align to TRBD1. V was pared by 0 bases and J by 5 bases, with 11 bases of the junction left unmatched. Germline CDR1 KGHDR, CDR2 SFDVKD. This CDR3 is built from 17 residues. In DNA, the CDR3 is TGTGCCACCAGTGATTTGGCCTTAAGGGGGCGGGAGTATGGCTACACCTTC. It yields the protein CATSDLALRGREYGYTF.

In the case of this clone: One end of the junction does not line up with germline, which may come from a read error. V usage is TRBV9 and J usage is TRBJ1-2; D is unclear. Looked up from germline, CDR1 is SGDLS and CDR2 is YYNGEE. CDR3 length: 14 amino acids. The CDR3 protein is CASTVHTRNYGYTF. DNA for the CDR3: TGTGCCAGCACCGTACATACGCGAAACTATGGCTACACCTTC.

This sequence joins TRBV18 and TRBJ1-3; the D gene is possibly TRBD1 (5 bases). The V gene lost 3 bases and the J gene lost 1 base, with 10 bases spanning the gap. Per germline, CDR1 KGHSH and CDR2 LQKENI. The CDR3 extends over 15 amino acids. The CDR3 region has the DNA TGTGCCAGCTCACCTGACAGACCTTCTGGAAACACCATATATTTT. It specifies CASSPDRPSGNTIYF. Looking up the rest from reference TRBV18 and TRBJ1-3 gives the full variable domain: NAGVMQNPRHLVRRRGQEARLRCSPMKGHSHVYWYRQLPEEGLKFMVYLQKENIIDESGMPKERFSAEFPKEGPSILRIQQVVRGDSAAYFCASSPDRPSGNTIYFGEGSWLTVV.

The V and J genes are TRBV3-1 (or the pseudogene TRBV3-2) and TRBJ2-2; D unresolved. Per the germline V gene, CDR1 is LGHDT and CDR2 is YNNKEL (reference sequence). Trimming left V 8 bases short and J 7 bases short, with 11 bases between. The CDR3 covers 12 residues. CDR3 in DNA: TGTGCCAGCCGGGCCCCCCACGGGGAGCTGTTTTTT. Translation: CASRAPHGELFF.